The source of this TCR beta chain is a study of T cell responses to AZD1222 COVID-19 vaccine. Clones were read by immunoSEQ multiplex PCR, and TCRdb kept only the in-frame ones, dropping some. The sample consists of 150,000 to 200,000 clones, 87% of them appearing once. CDR3 length: 15 residues. V lost 0 bases to trimming and J lost 5 bases; unmatched junction nucleotides: 5. The V gene's germline CDR1 is SGHRS and CDR2 YFSETQ. Study conclusions and caveats: Clonal diversity may have been underestimated, and the donors were mostly white British, with more females than males.

Points on this clone: The antigen remains undetermined.

This chain links TRBV5-1 with TRBJ2-5; 9 bases align to TRBD1. This TCR derives from an adult in good health. The material was peripheral blood, obtained on day 0 of AZD1222 vaccination. The DNA of the CDR3 is TGCGCCAGCAGCTTGGCGACAGGGGGTCAGGAGACCCAGTACTTC. Translated: CASSLATGGQETQYF.